The 27 T cell receptor beta chains in this list originate from one sample, sequenced in a study of blood T cell repertoires in COVID-19. Sequencing used immunoSEQ multiplex PCR; TCRdb keeps in-frame clones, though not all of them. The table has under 60,000 clones, approximately 87% seen once. Sequencing was performed on peripheral blood. Every receptor here comes from a human donor in a cohort sampled during active COVID-19.

The chain couples TRBV6-5 to TRBJ2-7; 7 bases align to TRBD1. This CDR3 region has 14 residues. CDR1 and CDR2 (germline): MNHEY, SVGAGI. With 6 bases clipped from V and 7 bases from J, the junction kept 12 bases outside the gene matches. CDR3 DNA sequence: TGTGCCAGCAGCCGGGACAGTCCTCGAGGGGAGCAGTACTTC. Translating gives CASSRDSPRGEQYF.

V is TRBV9 and J is TRBJ2-1, with D hard to call. Trimming took 4 bases from V and 0 from J, leaving 14 bases between them. The CDR3 extends over 16 amino acids. CDR1 is SGDLS and CDR2 is YYNGEE in the germline V gene. The CDR3 spells CASSPMGSSSYNEQFF. The CDR3 DNA reads TGTGCCAGCAGCCCCATGGGTAGCAGCTCCTACAATGAGCAGTTCTTC. Full variable domain (rest looked up from reference TRBV9 and TRBJ2-1): DSGVTQTPKHLITATGQRVTLRCSPRSGDLSVYWYQQSLDQGLQFLIQYYNGEERAKGNILERFSAQQFPDLHSELNLSSLELGDSALYFCASSPMGSSSYNEQFFGPGTRLTVL.

This rearrangement joins TRBV9 to TRBJ1-1, with no clear D. The CDR3 is 14 amino acids. Trimming cost V 4 bases and J 1 base, with 11 bases left between them. Germline V gene data show CDR1 as SGDLS and CDR2 as YYNGEE. Here the CDR3 DNA reads TGTGCCAGCAGCACCCAAACAACGAACACTGAAGCTTTCTTT. Translating it yields CASSTQTTNTEAFF. Together with reference TRBV9 and TRBJ1-1, the CDR3 gives the full variable domain: DSGVTQTPKHLITATGQRVTLRCSPRSGDLSVYWYQQSLDQGLQFLIQYYNGEERAKGNILERFSAQQFPDLHSELNLSSLELGDSALYFCASSTQTTNTEAFFGQGTRLTVV.

The V call is TRBV4-3, the J call TRBJ2-2; 12 nucleotides agree with TRBD2. This CDR3 spans 17 amino acids. With V trimmed by 0 bases and J by 9 bases, 8 bases remained unmatched. The germline CDR1 and CDR2 sequences are LGHNA and YSLEER. CDR3 sequence reads: CASSQETSGGRRRELFF. For the CDR3, the DNA is TGCGCCAGCAGCCAAGAAACTAGCGGGGGGAGAAGACGGGAGCTGTTTTTT.

V is TRBV4-1 and J is TRBJ1-1; D is perhaps TRBD1 (5 bases). The germline V gene has CDR1 MGHRA and CDR2 YSYEKL. This CDR3 is built from 14 residues. V lost 0 bases to trimming and J lost 5 bases, with 10 bases between them. The CDR3 DNA reads TGCGCCAGCAGCCAAGATTCCAGGGAAACTGAAGCTTTCTTT. Protein: CASSQDSRETEAFF.

The CDR3 loop reads CASSLGQGEEGYTF. For the CDR3, the DNA is TGTGCCAGCAGCTTAGGACAGGGCGAAGAAGGCTACACCTTC. The chain joins TRBV7-8 to TRBJ1-2; the match to TRBD1 covers 7 bases. The CDR3 is made up of 14 amino acids. The V gene end was trimmed by 1 base and the J gene end by 8 bases; junction bases not matched to a gene: 7. The germline V gene encodes CDR1 SGHVS and CDR2 FQNEAQ.

The chain recombines TRBV21-1 with TRBJ2-7; TRBD2, the table's D call, was not compared with the DNA. TRBV21-1 is labeled a pseudogene. The CDR3 totals 15 residues. Here the CDR3 DNA reads TGTGCCAGCGGTGACCTAGCGGGGGGGCCCTACGAGCAGTACTTC. It yields the protein CASGDLAGGPYEQYF.

This clone appeared a few times. V is TRBV2 and J is TRBJ1-1; D is ambiguous. This CDR3 is 13 amino acids long. Germline V CDR1 and CDR2: SNHLY, FYNNEI. The V end lost 6 bases, the J end lost 6 bases, and 14 bases lay between the germline ends. For the CDR3, the DNA is TGTGCCAGCAGCATTGACACAATCGCTGAAGCTTTCTTT. Amino acid sequence: CASSIDTIAEAFF.

There are a few counts of this clone. This chain connects TRBV3-1 (or the pseudogene TRBV3-2) to TRBJ2-7; no reliable D call. Per germline, CDR1 LGHDT and CDR2 YNNKEL (reference sequence). V lost 1 base to trimming and J lost 4 bases, with 2 bases between them. The CDR3 sequence is 11 residues long. In DNA, the CDR3 is TGTGCCAGCAGCCAAGCATACGAGCAGTACTTC. Protein: CASSQAYEQYF.

The rearrangement uses TRBV27 and TRBJ2-2; 7 nucleotides line up with TRBD1. Unmatched junction bases numbered 11, after V lost 7 bases and J lost 6 bases. This CDR3 has 15 amino acids. Looked up from germline, CDR1 is MNHEY and CDR2 is SMNVEV (reference sequence). The CDR3 loop is CASKYGQVLAGELFF. The CDR3 nucleotides are TGTGCCAGCAAGTACGGACAGGTCTTGGCCGGGGAGCTGTTTTTT.

The chain is built from TRBV19 and TRBJ1-1; D uncertain. V was pared by 6 bases and J by 5 bases, with 16 bases between. The germline gives CDR1 LNHDA, CDR2 SQIVND (reference sequence). This CDR3 region has 14 residues. The CDR3 DNA reads TGTGCCAGTAGACCTGCAGGTTTCGGAACTGAAGCTTTCTTT. The encoded protein is CASRPAGFGTEAFF.

V gene TRBV7-2 combines with J gene TRBJ2-7; TRBD1 is a possible D gene (5 bases). Trimming shortened V by 8 bases and J by 0 bases, and 17 bases separated the two germline ends. CDR3 length: 15 amino acids. Per germline, CDR1 SGHTA and CDR2 FQGNSA. CDR3 amino acids: CASGNLQGSSYEQYF. CDR3 in DNA: TGTGCCAGCGGCAACCTCCAGGGAAGCTCCTACGAGCAGTACTTC.

The chain combines TRBV5-4 with TRBJ1-2, with D tentatively TRBD1 (5 bases). V was clipped by 0 bases and J by 0 bases, with 12 bases between them. The CDR3 length is 16 residues. CDR1 and CDR2 (germline): SGHNT, YYREEE (reference sequence). CDR3 in amino acids: CASSLAGVLSNYGYTF. The CDR3, as DNA: TGTGCCAGCAGCTTGGCGGGGGTTCTTTCTAACTATGGCTACACCTTC.

This chain connects TRBV27 to TRBJ1-6; D possibly corresponds to TRBD1 (5 bases). Germline CDR1 reads MNHEY; CDR2 reads SMNVEV (reference sequence). The CDR3 contains 15 residues. The ends were cut back, 2 bases at V and 7 bases at J, with 12 bases in the middle. CDR3 nucleotide sequence: TGTGCCAGCAGTTTAAATCGACGGGGGAATTCACCCCTCCACTTT. This encodes CASSLNRRGNSPLHF.

The J gene is TRBJ1-2, the V gene TRBV27, with D perhaps TRBD1 (5 bases). CDR3 length equals 17 residues. V dropped 4 bases and J dropped 8 bases, with 26 bases sitting between them. The germline gives CDR1 MNHEY, CDR2 SMNVEV (reference sequence). CDR3 sequence (DNA): TGTGCCAGCAGTTCATATATTGTAGCGGGGAAATGGGGCGGCTACACCTTC. Translating gives CASSSYIVAGKWGGYTF.

This clone showed up just once. V is TRBV19 and J is TRBJ1-2; D ambiguous. V lost 3 bases, J lost 4 bases, and 3 bases lay in between. Germline CDR1 LNHDA, CDR2 SQIVND (reference sequence). This CDR3 comprises 11 residues. In DNA form, the CDR3 reads TGTGCCAGTAGTATCGGCTATGGCTACACCTTC. Translated, it gives CASSIGYGYTF.

The chain employs TRBV24-1 and TRBJ2-1, with D possibly matching TRBD2 (5 bases). The V end lost 4 bases, the J end lost 12 bases, and 21 bases lay between the germline ends. The CDR3 has 15 amino acids. Germline loops: CDR1 KGHDR, CDR2 SFDVKD. CDR3 nucleotide sequence: TGTGCCACCAGTGACCATCGGACTGGTACAATGAGGCAGTTCTTC. Its protein is CATSDHRTGTMRQFF.

CDR3: CASSSGQALSDEQYF. The CDR3 DNA follows: TGCGCCAGCAGCTCAGGACAGGCCCTCAGTGACGAGCAGTACTTC. V usage is TRBV5-1 and J usage is TRBJ2-7; 7 nucleotides agree with TRBD1. The CDR3 is made up of 15 amino acids. CDR1 is SGHRS, CDR2 YFSETQ, per germline. The V gene end was trimmed by 3 bases and the J gene end by 5 bases; junction bases not matched to a gene: 11.

The chain couples TRBV19 to TRBJ1-5; maybe TRBD1 (6 bases). Trimming left V 5 bases short and J 4 bases short, with 18 bases between. The CDR3 covers 16 residues. In germline, CDR1 is LNHDA, CDR2 SQIVND (reference sequence). CDR3 sequence: CASSPRGLNSNQPQHF. CDR3 DNA sequence: TGTGCCAGTAGTCCCAGGGGTCTAAATTCTAATCAGCCCCAGCATTTT.

This clone is a singleton in its sample. This chain connects TRBV30 to TRBJ2-7, with no clear D. With 0 bases removed from V and 4 bases from J, the gap between germline ends came to 10 bases. The CDR3 loop spans 13 amino acids. CDR1 and CDR2 (germline): GTSNPN, SVGIG (reference sequence). The CDR3 DNA is TGTGCCTGGAGTGTGTCGAACCAGTACGAGCAGTACTTC. Translated: CAWSVSNQYEQYF. Full variable domain (outside the CDR3, taken from reference TRBV30 and TRBJ2-7): SQTIHQWPATLVQPVGSPLSLECTVEGTSNPNLYWYRQAAGRGLQLLFYSVGIGQISSEVPQNLSASRPQDRQFILSSKKLLLSDSGFYLCAWSVSNQYEQYFGPGTRLTVT.

This clone was counted once. The chain carries TRBV10-3 and TRBJ2-1; D not certain. Trimming removed 10 bases from V and 2 bases from J, with 6 bases in between. The CDR3 totals 11 residues. The germline V gene encodes CDR1 ENHRY and CDR2 SYGVKD. CDR3 loop: CATETYNEQFF. The CDR3 DNA is TGTGCCACAGAAACCTACAATGAGCAGTTCTTC.

The V gene is TRBV5-4, the J gene TRBJ1-3; TRBD1 matches 9 bases. The CDR3 is made up of 15 amino acids. V was pared by 4 bases and J by 4 bases, with 6 bases of the junction left unmatched. Germline values: CDR1 SGHNT, CDR2 YYREEE (reference sequence). The CDR3 coding sequence is TGTGCCAGCAGCACCCCCGGGACAGGGGGAAACACCATATATTTT. Protein sequence: CASSTPGTGGNTIYF.

In this sample, this clone turned up many times. The chain combines TRBV15 with TRBJ2-1; 7 nucleotides align to TRBD1. J was trimmed by 4 bases and V by 0 bases; bases with no gene match: 6. Germline V gene data show CDR1 as LNHNV and CDR2 as YYDKDF (reference sequence). The CDR3 totals 16 residues. The CDR3 sequence is CATSRDVGTVYNEQFF. The CDR3 nucleotides are TGTGCCACCAGCAGAGATGTGGGGACAGTATACAATGAGCAGTTCTTC.

This clone is a singleton in its sample. The chain joins TRBV19 to TRBJ2-1, with D perhaps matching TRBD2 (5 bases). V dropped 7 bases and J dropped 7 bases, with 14 bases sitting between them. The CDR3 loop spans 13 amino acids. From germline, CDR1 is LNHDA and CDR2 SQIVND (reference sequence). The CDR3 region has the DNA TGTGCCAGTACCTCGTTTAGCGCGAATGAGCAGTTCTTC. Amino acids: CASTSFSANEQFF.

The chain recombines TRBV5-4 with TRBJ1-1; the D gene is possibly TRBD1 (6 bases). Per germline, CDR1 SGHNT and CDR2 YYREEE (reference sequence). Between the trimmed V and J ends, which lost 3 bases and 1 base, there was a span of 19 bases. The CDR3 is 17 residues long. CDR3 nucleotides: TGTGCCAGCAGCTCTAGACAGGCCCCCGGGACGAACACTGAAGCTTTCTTT. Residues: CASSSRQAPGTNTEAFF.

V gene TRBV9 combines with J gene TRBJ1-1; TRBD1 matches 10 bases. Germline assignment: CDR1 SGDLS and CDR2 YYNGEE. There are 15 residues in the CDR3. The ends lost 2 bases at V and 4 bases at J; junction bases unmatched: 5. As DNA, the CDR3 is TGTGCCAGCAGCGTCCGACAGGGGGCGGGCACTGAAGCTTTCTTT. It codes for CASSVRQGAGTEAFF.

The chain uses TRBV9 and TRBJ1-6; no firm D call. The CDR3 contains 14 residues. The germline V gene encodes CDR1 SGDLS and CDR2 YYNGEE. Trimming stripped 4 bases from V and 8 bases from J, with 13 bases between. CDR3 sequence (DNA): TGTGCCAGCAGCCACGCGACGGGAGATTCACCCCTCCACTTT. It translates to CASSHATGDSPLHF.